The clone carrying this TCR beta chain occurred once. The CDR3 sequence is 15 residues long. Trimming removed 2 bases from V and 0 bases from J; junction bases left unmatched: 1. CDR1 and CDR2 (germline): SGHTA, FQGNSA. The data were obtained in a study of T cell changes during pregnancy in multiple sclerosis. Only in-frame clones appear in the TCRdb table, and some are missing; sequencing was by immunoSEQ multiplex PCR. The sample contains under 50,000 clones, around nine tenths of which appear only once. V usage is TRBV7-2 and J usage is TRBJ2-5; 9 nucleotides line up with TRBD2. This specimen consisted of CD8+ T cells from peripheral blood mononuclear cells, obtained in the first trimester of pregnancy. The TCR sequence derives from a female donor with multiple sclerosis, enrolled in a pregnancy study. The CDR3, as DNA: TGTGCCAGCAGCTTATTAGCGGGGGACCAAGAGACCCAGTACTTC. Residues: CASSLLAGDQETQYF.